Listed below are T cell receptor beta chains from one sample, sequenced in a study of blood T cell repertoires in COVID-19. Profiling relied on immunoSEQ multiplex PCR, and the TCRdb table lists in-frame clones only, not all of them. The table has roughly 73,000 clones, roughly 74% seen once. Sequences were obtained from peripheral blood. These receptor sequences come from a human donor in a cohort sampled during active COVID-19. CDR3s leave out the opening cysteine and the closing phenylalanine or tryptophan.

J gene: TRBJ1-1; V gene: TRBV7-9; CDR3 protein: ASSSEAAGGEAF
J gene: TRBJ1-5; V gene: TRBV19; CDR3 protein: ASSTGTGGNSNQPQH
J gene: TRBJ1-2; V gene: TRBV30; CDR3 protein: AWSVSGSLLSNYGYT
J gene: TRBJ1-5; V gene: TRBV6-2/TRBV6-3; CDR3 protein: ASSYSVGRVKDQPQH
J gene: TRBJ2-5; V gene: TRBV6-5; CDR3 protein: ATKFRGLVVETQY
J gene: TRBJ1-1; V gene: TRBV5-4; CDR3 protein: ASSGNRQPGTEAF
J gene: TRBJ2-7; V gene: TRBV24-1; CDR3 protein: ATKSRTGTGEQY
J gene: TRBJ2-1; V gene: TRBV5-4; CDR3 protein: ASSLAGSSSYNEQF
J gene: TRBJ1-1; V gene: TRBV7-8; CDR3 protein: ASSRAGVNTEAF
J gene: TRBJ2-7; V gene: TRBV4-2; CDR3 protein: ASSQVGSNYEQY
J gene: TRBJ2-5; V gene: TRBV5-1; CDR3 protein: ASGEQTGGAETQY
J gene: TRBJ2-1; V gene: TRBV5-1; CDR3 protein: ASGTRQGANNEQF